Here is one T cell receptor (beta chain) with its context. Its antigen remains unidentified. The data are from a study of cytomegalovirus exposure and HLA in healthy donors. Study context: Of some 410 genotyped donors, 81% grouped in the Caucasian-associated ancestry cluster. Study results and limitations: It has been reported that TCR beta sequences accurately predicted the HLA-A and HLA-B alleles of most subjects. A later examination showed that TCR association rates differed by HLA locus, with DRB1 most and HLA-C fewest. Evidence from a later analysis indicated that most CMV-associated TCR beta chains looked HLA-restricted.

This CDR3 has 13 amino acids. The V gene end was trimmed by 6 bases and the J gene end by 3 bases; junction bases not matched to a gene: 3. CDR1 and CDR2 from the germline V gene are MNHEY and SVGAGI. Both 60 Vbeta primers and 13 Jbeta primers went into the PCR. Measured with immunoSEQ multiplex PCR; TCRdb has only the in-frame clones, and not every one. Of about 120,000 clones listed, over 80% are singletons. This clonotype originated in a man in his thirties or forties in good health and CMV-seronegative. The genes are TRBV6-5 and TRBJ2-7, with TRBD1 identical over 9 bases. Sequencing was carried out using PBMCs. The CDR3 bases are TGTGCCAGCAGGCCGGGACAGGGCTACGAGCAGTACTTC. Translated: CASRPGQGYEQYF.